These T cell receptor beta chains were read from a single sample in a study of blood T cell repertoires in COVID-19. The repertoire was sequenced with immunoSEQ multiplex PCR; TCRdb's copy has only in-frame clones and lacks some. The table includes 35,000 or so clones, 75% to 85% detected once. The sample consisted of peripheral blood. The receptors were sampled from a human donor in a cohort sampled during active or convalescent COVID-19. The donor label of this sample is uncertain. Both conserved end residues are part of each CDR3. Each record gives: J gene, V gene, D gene, clone size, CDR3 DNA, CDR3 protein. D genes are given only for firm matches. Clone size is stated in some rows and not others, as once, few, many or a class when expanded.

j_gene: TRBJ2-5
v_gene: TRBV7-2
d_gene: TRBD2
abundance: .
CDR3nt: TGTGCCAGCAGCTTACCCGGACTAGCGGGAGGGGGCCAAGAGACCCAGTACTTC
CDR3aa: CASSLPGLAGGGQETQYF

j_gene: TRBJ1-4
v_gene: TRBV2
d_gene: TRBD1
abundance: .
CDR3nt: TGTGCCAGCACTACCGGGACAGGCGATGAAAAACTGTTTTTT
CDR3aa: CASTTGTGDEKLFF

j_gene: TRBJ1-1
v_gene: TRBV7-9
d_gene: .
abundance: many
CDR3nt: TGTGCCAGCAGCCCCCCTAGCCCCAACACTGAAGCTTTCTTT
CDR3aa: CASSPPSPNTEAFF

j_gene: TRBJ2-3
v_gene: TRBV7-2
d_gene: TRBD2
abundance: .
CDR3nt: TGTGCCAGCAGCACACAAACCGGGACTAGACCAGATACGCAGTATTTT
CDR3aa: CASSTQTGTRPDTQYF

j_gene: TRBJ2-5
v_gene: TRBV4-3
d_gene: .
abundance: few
CDR3nt: TGCGCCAGCAGCCAAGATAGTTGGGGGGTGCAAGAGACCCAGTACTTC
CDR3aa: CASSQDSWGVQETQYF

j_gene: TRBJ2-7
v_gene: TRBV29-1
d_gene: .
abundance: .
CDR3nt: TGCAGCGTCCATGGGACTCTCCCCCCCTACGAGCAGTACTTC
CDR3aa: CSVHGTLPPYEQYF

j_gene: TRBJ2-1
v_gene: TRBV6-2/TRBV6-3
d_gene: .
abundance: .
CDR3nt: TGTGCCAGCAGTCCAGGACACACTTCCAATGAGCAGTTCTTC
CDR3aa: CASSPGHTSNEQFF

j_gene: TRBJ2-1
v_gene: TRBV19
d_gene: TRBD1
abundance: .
CDR3nt: TGTGCCAGTAAGGACAGGGAGAAGAATGAGCAGTTCTTC
CDR3aa: CASKDREKNEQFF

j_gene: TRBJ2-3
v_gene: TRBV4-3
d_gene: TRBD2
abundance: once
CDR3nt: TGCGCCAGCAGCCGTTCGGGACGCGGGAGGAGCACAGATACGCAGTATTTT
CDR3aa: CASSRSGRGRSTDTQYF

j_gene: TRBJ2-1
v_gene: TRBV5-1
d_gene: TRBD1
abundance: .
CDR3nt: TGCGCCAGCAGCTTGCAGGGGGCGAAGGGTGAGCAGTTCTTC
CDR3aa: CASSLQGAKGEQFF

j_gene: TRBJ1-2
v_gene: TRBV6-5
d_gene: TRBD1
abundance: .
CDR3nt: TGTGCCAGCAAGACAGGGTTGGGCTACACCTTC
CDR3aa: CASKTGLGYTF

j_gene: TRBJ2-7
v_gene: TRBV29-1
d_gene: .
abundance: .
CDR3nt: TGCAGCGTTGAAGAACAGGGCTACGAGCAGTACTTC
CDR3aa: CSVEEQGYEQYF

j_gene: TRBJ2-1
v_gene: TRBV10-3
d_gene: TRBD2
abundance: .
CDR3nt: TGTGCCATCAGTTCGCCGGGGACTAGCAATGAGCAGTTCTTC
CDR3aa: CAISSPGTSNEQFF

j_gene: TRBJ2-7
v_gene: TRBV6-2/TRBV6-3
d_gene: .
abundance: .
CDR3nt: TGTGCCAGCAGTTACTCGGACAGCTGGGAGCAGTACTTC
CDR3aa: CASSYSDSWEQYF

j_gene: TRBJ1-2
v_gene: TRBV12-3/TRBV12-4
d_gene: TRBD1
abundance: .
CDR3nt: TGTGCCAGCAGTTTTAACAGGGGAGCAGGCTACACCTTC
CDR3aa: CASSFNRGAGYTF

j_gene: TRBJ2-1
v_gene: TRBV30
d_gene: TRBD1
abundance: .
CDR3nt: TGTGCCTGGAGTCCCCGGGACAGGGGGTTTTACAATGAGCAGTTCTTC
CDR3aa: CAWSPRDRGFYNEQFF

j_gene: TRBJ2-1
v_gene: TRBV19
d_gene: TRBD2
abundance: .
CDR3nt: TGTGCCAGTAGTCCGGGACTAGCGGGATCCCATGAGCAGTTCTTC
CDR3aa: CASSPGLAGSHEQFF

j_gene: TRBJ2-3
v_gene: TRBV11-3
d_gene: TRBD2
abundance: .
CDR3nt: TGTGCCAGCAGCCTAGCGGGAGGGGGTACAGATACGCAGTATTTT
CDR3aa: CASSLAGGGTDTQYF

j_gene: TRBJ2-6
v_gene: TRBV6-2/TRBV6-3
d_gene: .
abundance: .
CDR3nt: TGTGCCAGCAGTTTACAGGGTACTGGGGCCAACGTCCTGACTTTC
CDR3aa: CASSLQGTGANVLTF

j_gene: TRBJ2-7
v_gene: TRBV29-1
d_gene: .
abundance: .
CDR3nt: TGCAGCGTTGGGCTAGCCGGGTACGAGCAGTACTTC
CDR3aa: CSVGLAGYEQYF

j_gene: TRBJ2-7
v_gene: TRBV5-1
d_gene: TRBD2
abundance: .
CDR3nt: TGCGCCAGCAGCTTGGTGAGCGGGAGGGCCGGCGAGCAGTACTTC
CDR3aa: CASSLVSGRAGEQYF

j_gene: TRBJ2-7
v_gene: TRBV24-1
d_gene: TRBD1
abundance: .
CDR3nt: TGTGCCACCAGTGGGGACAGGGATGGATACGAGCAGTACTTC
CDR3aa: CATSGDRDGYEQYF

j_gene: TRBJ1-1
v_gene: TRBV28
d_gene: .
abundance: .
CDR3nt: TGTGCCAGCTTGGGTGGCGGGGCGCGGACTGAAGCTTTCTTT
CDR3aa: CASLGGGARTEAFF

j_gene: TRBJ2-7
v_gene: TRBV27
d_gene: TRBD2
abundance: .
CDR3nt: TGTGCCAGCAGTTTCGGGACTAGCGCCGAGCAGTACTTC
CDR3aa: CASSFGTSAEQYF

j_gene: TRBJ2-7
v_gene: TRBV4-3
d_gene: .
abundance: .
CDR3nt: TGCGCCAGCAGCCAAGCGAACGGAGGGATGGCTAGCCCCACCGAGCAGTACTTC
CDR3aa: CASSQANGGMASPTEQYF

j_gene: TRBJ2-7
v_gene: TRBV3-1/TRBV3-2
d_gene: .
abundance: .
CDR3nt: TGTGCCAGCAGCCAAGATTCGACAGGAGTACTATACGAGCAGTACTTC
CDR3aa: CASSQDSTGVLYEQYF

j_gene: TRBJ1-1
v_gene: TRBV19
d_gene: .
abundance: .
CDR3nt: TGTGCCAGTAGTATACAGGGGCAACACACTGAAGCTTTCTTT
CDR3aa: CASSIQGQHTEAFF

j_gene: TRBJ2-5
v_gene: TRBV24-1
d_gene: TRBD2
abundance: .
CDR3nt: TGTGCCACCAGTCAGCGGGGGGAAGAGACCCAGTACTTC
CDR3aa: CATSQRGEETQYF

j_gene: TRBJ1-5
v_gene: TRBV27
d_gene: TRBD1
abundance: once
CDR3nt: TGTGCCAGCCGGGACAGGGGCGAGCCCCAGCATTTT
CDR3aa: CASRDRGEPQHF

j_gene: TRBJ2-5
v_gene: TRBV30
d_gene: .
abundance: .
CDR3nt: TGTGCCTGGGGTGAGACTCGGGTCTACTTC
CDR3aa: CAWGETRVYF

j_gene: TRBJ1-3
v_gene: TRBV6-5
d_gene: .
abundance: few
CDR3nt: TGTGCCAGCAGTTCCGGAACTCCGGCGGAAGGAAACACCATATATTTT
CDR3aa: CASSSGTPAEGNTIYF

j_gene: TRBJ2-6
v_gene: TRBV7-3
d_gene: .
abundance: .
CDR3nt: TGTGCCAGCAGCCTCCTGAGCCTCTCTGGGGCCAACGTCCTGACTTTC
CDR3aa: CASSLLSLSGANVLTF

j_gene: TRBJ2-3
v_gene: TRBV30
d_gene: .
abundance: .
CDR3nt: TGTGCCTGGGGGGGGCGAGGAGATACGCAGTATTTT
CDR3aa: CAWGGRGDTQYF

j_gene: TRBJ2-7
v_gene: TRBV7-8
d_gene: TRBD1
abundance: .
CDR3nt: TGTGCCAGCACCCCTCTTCGAGCAGGGGGTAACGAGCAGTACTTC
CDR3aa: CASTPLRAGGNEQYF

j_gene: TRBJ2-5
v_gene: TRBV3-1/TRBV3-2
d_gene: TRBD1
abundance: .
CDR3nt: TGTGCCAGCAGCCCCGGTCTAGGGGGCTCTCGGACCCAGTACTTC
CDR3aa: CASSPGLGGSRTQYF

j_gene: TRBJ1-1
v_gene: TRBV5-1
d_gene: TRBD1
abundance: .
CDR3nt: TGCGCCAGCAGCCAGGGACAGGCAGCCACTGAAGCTTTCTTT
CDR3aa: CASSQGQAATEAFF

j_gene: TRBJ1-1
v_gene: TRBV27
d_gene: TRBD1
abundance: .
CDR3nt: TGTGCCAGCAGTTTAAAGGGGGCTGGACAGGGGATGAACACTGAAGCTTTCTTT
CDR3aa: CASSLKGAGQGMNTEAFF

j_gene: TRBJ2-1
v_gene: TRBV5-1
d_gene: TRBD2
abundance: .
CDR3nt: TGCGCCAGCAGCTTGGTTAGCGGGACGACGAATGAGCAGTTCTTC
CDR3aa: CASSLVSGTTNEQFF

j_gene: TRBJ2-7
v_gene: TRBV14
d_gene: .
abundance: .
CDR3nt: TGTGCCAGCAGCCGACTAGTTTACGAGCAGTACTTC
CDR3aa: CASSRLVYEQYF

j_gene: TRBJ1-6
v_gene: TRBV2
d_gene: .
abundance: .
CDR3nt: TGTGCCAGCAGTGAAGGGGGCGGATCACCCCTCCACTTT
CDR3aa: CASSEGGGSPLHF

j_gene: TRBJ1-1
v_gene: TRBV19
d_gene: .
abundance: .
CDR3nt: TGTGCCAGTAGTTATGCAGGGCAGCATGACACTGAAGCTTTCTTT
CDR3aa: CASSYAGQHDTEAFF

j_gene: TRBJ1-2
v_gene: TRBV20-1
d_gene: .
abundance: .
CDR3nt: TGCAGTGCTAGTATTCCAGGGCATGGCTACACCTTC
CDR3aa: CSASIPGHGYTF

j_gene: TRBJ1-2
v_gene: TRBV7-2
d_gene: TRBD1
abundance: .
CDR3nt: TGTGCCAGCAGCTTAGAGGGAACCAGGGGGCCAAGGGAAGGCTACACCTTC
CDR3aa: CASSLEGTRGPREGYTF

j_gene: TRBJ2-2
v_gene: TRBV7-2
d_gene: .
abundance: .
CDR3nt: TGTGCCAGCAGCTTATGGGCACACAACACCGGGGAGCTGTTTTTT
CDR3aa: CASSLWAHNTGELFF

j_gene: TRBJ2-5
v_gene: TRBV29-1
d_gene: TRBD1
abundance: .
CDR3nt: TGCAGCGTTGAAAAGACAGGGCCAGAGACCCAGTACTTC
CDR3aa: CSVEKTGPETQYF